This is a list of T cell receptor beta chains from one sample in a study of blood T cells in healthy people across ages. A single record per CDR3 protein comes from TCRdb applying MiXCR to the 5' RACE reads. The table lists 850,000 to 1,100,000 distinct CDR3 sequences, more than 30% of them singletons, with around 13% in the top ten. The sample comprised blood. Every receptor here comes from a man between 18 and 29 years old in good health. Both conserved end residues are part of each CDR3. The D gene is left open where the match is weak. Some rows mark clone size as missing; the rest say once, few, many or name a class of expanded clone.

DNA,CDR3,D,size,V,J
TGCAGTGCTAGAGATCTAAATCGGGGAAACAGCGGGGAGCTGTTTTTT,CSARDLNRGNSGELFF,NA,few,TRBV20-1,TRBJ2-2
TGCAGTGCTAGAGATGCGAGCCCAGGGGACTGTGGCTACACCTTC,CSARDASPGDCGYTF,NA,NA,TRBV20-1,TRBJ1-2
TGTGCCAGCAAGTTCGGGCCATCCTATGGCTACACCTTC,CASKFGPSYGYTF,NA,few,TRBV2,TRBJ1-2
TGCGCCAGCAGGGCGGCTCGGGGCCCTGAAGCTTTCTTT,CASRAARGPEAFF,NA,NA,TRBV5-1,TRBJ1-1
TGTGCCAGCAGCTTTCGGAGGGTAGGGAACAATGAGCAGTTCTTC,CASSFRRVGNNEQFF,NA,few,TRBV5-4,TRBJ2-1
TGTGCCAGCAGCGCCGACAGGGGAAAGACTGAAGCTTTCTTT,CASSADRGKTEAFF,TRBD1,once,TRBV7-9,TRBJ1-1
TGTGCCAGCAGCTGGGACGAAAACTATGGCTACACCTTC,CASSWDENYGYTF,NA,NA,TRBV3-1,TRBJ1-2
TGCAGTGCTAGAGATATGACAGGGGGCCACTATGGCTACACCTTC,CSARDMTGGHYGYTF,TRBD1,few,TRBV20-1,TRBJ1-2
TGCAGCGTTGTTCCCAGTTCGGCCTACGAGCAGTACTTC,CSVVPSSAYEQYF,NA,NA,TRBV29-1,TRBJ2-7
TGCAGTGCTAGGGCGGAGCATAGCAATCAGCCCCAGCATTTT,CSARAEHSNQPQHF,NA,NA,TRBV20-1,TRBJ1-5
TGCAGCGTGGGGGACAGGGGGAACACTGAAGCTTTCTTT,CSVGDRGNTEAFF,TRBD1,NA,TRBV29-1,TRBJ1-1
TGTGCCAGCAGTCTCAGGGGGCGGAGTGGCTACACCTTC,CASSLRGRSGYTF,TRBD1,NA,TRBV27,TRBJ1-2
TGCAGCGGTGGACAGGCGAACACCGGGGAGCTGTTTTTT,CSGGQANTGELFF,TRBD1,NA,TRBV29-1,TRBJ2-2
TGTGCCAGCAGTTTCGTTTGGGGGACAGGAGGAAACAATGAGCAGTTCTTC,CASSFVWGTGGNNEQFF,TRBD1,NA,TRBV27,TRBJ2-1
TGTGCCAGCAGTCTGGCGGACCACGGGGGGAAACTGTTTTTT,CASSLADHGGKLFF,NA,NA,TRBV28,TRBJ1-4
TGTGCCAGCAGCTTAGGCGTTAGGCCAGATACGCAGTATTTT,CASSLGVRPDTQYF,NA,few,TRBV7-2,TRBJ2-3
TGCAGTGCTGGGGGGACAGACCCCTACGAGCAGTACTTC,CSAGGTDPYEQYF,NA,few,TRBV20-1,TRBJ2-7
TGTGCCAGCAGCCAAGGACGTACCTACGAGCAGTACTTC,CASSQGRTYEQYF,NA,once,TRBV14,TRBJ2-7
TGTGCCAGCAGTCGTACTAGCGGGGGTTACTCCTACAATGAGCAGTTCTTC,CASSRTSGGYSYNEQFF,TRBD2,few,TRBV7-8,TRBJ2-1
TGCAGTGCTAGAGATAAGGAGGGTCCAACTAATGAAAAACTGTTTTTT,CSARDKEGPTNEKLFF,NA,NA,TRBV20-1,TRBJ1-4
TGTGCCAGCAGTGATAGTCGGTATGGGGGTTCACCCCTCCACTTT,CASSDSRYGGSPLHF,NA,NA,TRBV2,TRBJ1-6
TGTGCCAGCAGCCCCATGATCGACACTGAAGCTTTCTTT,CASSPMIDTEAFF,NA,NA,TRBV3-1,TRBJ1-1
TGTGCCAGCAGTTTATCTTCGGGGTTCGAGCAGTACTTC,CASSLSSGFEQYF,NA,few,TRBV12-3/TRBV12-4,TRBJ2-7
TGCGCCAGCAGCTTGTTGCAGGGACGAGACGAGCAGTACTTC,CASSLLQGRDEQYF,NA,NA,TRBV5-1,TRBJ2-7
TGTGCCAGCAGCTATTCTCCGGGACAGGGGTGTGAGCAGTTCTTC,CASSYSPGQGCEQFF,TRBD1,NA,TRBV7-2,TRBJ2-1
TGTGCCAGCAGGGAACTTTCAGGGGACCAGTACTTC,CASRELSGDQYF,NA,NA,TRBV6-5,TRBJ2-5
TGTGCCAGTAGTATACAAGGCGGTCATCAGCCCCAGCATTTT,CASSIQGGHQPQHF,NA,few,TRBV19,TRBJ1-5
TGTGCCAGCAGCTTAGGGACAGGGTTCTACGAGCAGTACTTC,CASSLGTGFYEQYF,TRBD1,many,TRBV12-3/TRBV12-4,TRBJ2-7
TGCAGCGTTTTTACGTACGGGGAGCTGTTTTTT,CSVFTYGELFF,NA,NA,TRBV29-1,TRBJ2-2
TGCGCCAGCAGCCTTGACAGGGTGACGAACGGAAAACTGTTTTTT,CASSLDRVTNGKLFF,TRBD1,NA,TRBV5-1,TRBJ1-4
TGTGCCAGCAGCTTCCGAGCGGGGTTGACCTACAATGAGCAGTTCTTC,CASSFRAGLTYNEQFF,TRBD2,NA,TRBV7-3,TRBJ2-1
TGTGCCATCAGTGAGATAGTAGGAGGCACAGATACGCAGTATTTT,CAISEIVGGTDTQYF,NA,NA,TRBV10-3,TRBJ2-3
TGTGCCAGCAGCTCTGGAGAGGCCGGGGAGCTGTTTTTT,CASSSGEAGELFF,NA,NA,TRBV7-9,TRBJ2-2
TGCAGTGCTAGAGACTCGACTAGCGGGGCCACAGATACGCAGTATTTT,CSARDSTSGATDTQYF,TRBD2,few,TRBV20-1,TRBJ2-3
TGCAGTGCTGACGGGGTCTCTGGAAACACCATATATTTT,CSADGVSGNTIYF,NA,NA,TRBV20-1,TRBJ1-3
TGTGCCAGCAGTCATTTTACCTACAATGAGCAGTTCTTC,CASSHFTYNEQFF,NA,few,TRBV27,TRBJ2-1
TGCGCCAGCAGCTCCAGGACAGGCGGGACCTACGAGCAGTACTTC,CASSSRTGGTYEQYF,NA,NA,TRBV5-1,TRBJ2-7
TGTGCCAGCAGCCAATACGACGATAGCACAGATACGCAGTATTTT,CASSQYDDSTDTQYF,NA,NA,TRBV11-2,TRBJ2-3
TGTGCCTGGAGACCAGGGAACAATTCACCCCTCCACTTT,CAWRPGNNSPLHF,NA,few,TRBV30,TRBJ1-6
TGCAGTGCTAGACCATTCCTAGCGGGGGAGAGCACAGATACGCAGTATTTT,CSARPFLAGESTDTQYF,TRBD2,NA,TRBV20-1,TRBJ2-3
TGTGCCAGCAGCGTAGGGAAGGGGATCTGGCATGGCTACACCTTC,CASSVGKGIWHGYTF,NA,many,TRBV9,TRBJ1-2
TGTGCCTGGAGTGCCAGTGGGTTATATGGCTACACCTTC,CAWSASGLYGYTF,NA,NA,TRBV30,TRBJ1-2
TGTGCCAGCAGTCACGACAGCATGAACACTGAAGCTTTCTTT,CASSHDSMNTEAFF,NA,NA,TRBV7-9,TRBJ1-1
TGTGCCAGCAGAGTAGACAGGGCCCATCAGCCCCAGCATTTT,CASRVDRAHQPQHF,NA,once,TRBV21-1,TRBJ1-5